The next 27 T cell receptor beta chains were all read from a single sample in a study of T cells in narcolepsy (dated by TCRdb to the late 2010s). Library creation used the immunoSEQ multiplex PCR assay. The table comes from immuneACCESS by way of TCRdb, which keeps in-frame sequences with V and J called. Part of the clones is missing from these tables; in studies checked, under half for an unresolved V gene and the rest for unknown reasons. The sample data list about 15,000 clones, and 85% to 90% of these were observed just once. The biggest ten clones account for over 35% of the sample. Specimen: memory (CD45RA-) CD4+ T cells from blood. Reading the label with the study, this specimen's cell subset or site is: memory T cells sorted ex vivo from peripheral blood. The receptors derive from a human donor in good health.

This chain connects TRBV19 to TRBJ1-1; maybe TRBD1 (6 bases). V was shortened by 7 bases and J by 1 base, with 19 bases between the two germline ends. The germline CDR1 and CDR2 sequences are LNHDA and SQIVND (reference sequence). The CDR3 sequence is 16 residues long. The CDR3 region is CASTSRGLGANTEAFF. The CDR3 coding sequence is TGTGCCAGTACCTCCCGCGGGTTGGGGGCGAACACTGAAGCTTTCTTT.

Written as DNA, the CDR3 is TGTGCCAGCAGCTTAAATTTGGACAGTACAACCGGGGAGCTGTTTTTT. Protein sequence: CASSLNLDSTTGELFF. V is TRBV7-9 and J is TRBJ2-2; a possible D gene is TRBD1 (6 bases). From germline, CDR1 is SEHNR and CDR2 FQNEAQ (reference sequence). Trimming removed 2 bases at V and 5 bases at J, with 15 bases between. CDR3 length: 16 amino acids. The variable domain in full, completed from reference TRBV7-9 and TRBJ2-2, reads DTGVSQNPRHKITKRGQNVTFRCDPISEHNRLYWYRQTLGQGPEFLTYFQNEAQLEKSRLLSDRFSAERPKGSFSTLEIQRTEQGDSAMYLCASSLNLDSTTGELFFGEGSRLTVL.

The sample holds one count of this clone. This rearrangement joins TRBV30 to TRBJ1-4; D not resolved. Germline V gene data show CDR1 as GTSNPN and CDR2 as SVGIG (reference sequence). CDR3 size: 15 residues. Trimming removed 1 base from V and 4 bases from J, with 13 bases in between. The CDR3 sequence is CAWSAHSSLNEKLFF. In DNA form, the CDR3 reads TGTGCCTGGAGTGCCCACAGCTCCCTTAATGAAAAACTGTTTTTT. Variable domain in full (rest from reference TRBV30 and TRBJ1-4): SQTIHQWPATLVQPVGSPLSLECTVEGTSNPNLYWYRQAAGRGLQLLFYSVGIGQISSEVPQNLSASRPQDRQFILSSKKLLLSDSGFYLCAWSAHSSLNEKLFFGSGTQLSVL.

The CDR3 is CASSPRGGTFEQYF. The DNA of the CDR3 is TGTGCCAGCAGCCCCCGTGGCGGGACTTTCGAGCAGTACTTC. The chain is built from TRBV7-2 and TRBJ2-7; maybe TRBD2 (6 bases). Trimming pared 5 bases from V and 6 bases from J, leaving 17 bases between. From germline, CDR1 is SGHTA and CDR2 FQGNSA. The CDR3 contains 14 residues.

V is TRBV30 and J is TRBJ1-3; D is unresolved. V shed 0 bases and J shed 0 bases, with 9 bases lying between them. The CDR3 covers 15 residues. Germline values: CDR1 GTSNPN, CDR2 SVGIG (reference sequence). The CDR3 coding sequence is TGTGCCTGGAGTGTCATGGCAGGCTCTGGAAACACCATATATTTT. This gives the protein CAWSVMAGSGNTIYF.

The genes are TRBV6-5 and TRBJ1-6, with D tentatively TRBD1 (5 bases). The V end lost 8 bases, the J end lost 7 bases, and 15 bases lay between the germline ends. This CDR3 contains 14 residues. From germline, CDR1 is MNHEY and CDR2 SVGAGI. CDR3 coding DNA: TGTGCCAGCGGCCCCGGGACCGCCAATTCACCCCTCCACTTT. It yields the protein CASGPGTANSPLHF.

This clone was picked up one time. The chain uses TRBV7-8 and TRBJ1-3; no definite D call. V was pared by 5 bases and J by 3 bases, with 5 bases between. Germline-derived CDR1 and CDR2 are SGHVS and FQNEAQ. This CDR3 contains 12 residues. In DNA form, the CDR3 reads TGTGCCAGCAGCCCCGGTGGAAACACCATATATTTT. It specifies CASSPGGNTIYF. Together with reference TRBV7-8 and TRBJ1-3, the CDR3 gives the full variable domain: GAGVSQSPRYKVAKRGQDVALRCDPISGHVSLFWYQQALGQGPEFLTYFQNEAQLDKSGLPSDRFFAERPEGSVSTLKIQRTQQEDSAVYLCASSPGGNTIYFGEGSWLTVV.

This rearrangement joins TRBV6-1 to TRBJ1-4; no reliable D call. V was pared by 3 bases and J by 8 bases, with 7 bases between. This CDR3 comprises 12 residues. CDR1 is MNHNS, CDR2 SASEGT, per germline. This CDR3 reads CASSDTPEKLFF. The DNA for the CDR3 is TGTGCCAGCAGTGACACGCCGGAAAAACTGTTTTTT.

This clone has only a few counts. The chain has TRBV19 and TRBJ2-2; tentatively, D is TRBD1 (6 bases). V dropped 2 bases and J dropped 5 bases, with 12 bases sitting between them. The CDR3 has 15 residues. The germline V gene has CDR1 LNHDA and CDR2 SQIVND (reference sequence). The CDR3 nucleotides are TGTGCCAGTAGTATAACAGGGTCTCAAACCGGGGAGCTGTTTTTT. Protein: CASSITGSQTGELFF.

The chain couples TRBV15 to TRBJ1-5; the D gene is possibly TRBD1 (6 bases). Germline V gene lookup returns CDR1 LNHNV and CDR2 YYDKDF (reference sequence). Trimming stripped 1 base from V and 4 bases from J, with 17 bases between. The CDR3 is 17 residues long. The CDR3 region has the DNA TGTGCCACCAGCAGAGGACCAGGGGCGGCCCTTAATCAGCCCCAGCATTTT. This sequence encodes CATSRGPGAALNQPQHF.

This clone was counted between two and nine times. The chain recombines TRBV19 with TRBJ1-4; 8 bases agree with TRBD1. The germline V gene has CDR1 LNHDA and CDR2 SQIVND (reference sequence). The CDR3 contains 14 residues. Trimming at V came to 4 bases and at J to 10 bases, leaving 8 bases not matched to a gene. The CDR3 sequence is CASSTTGTGGKLFF. CDR3 sequence (DNA): TGTGCCAGTAGTACAACCGGGACAGGTGGAAAACTGTTTTTT.

DNA for the CDR3: TGTGCCAGCAGAGCGGGGGGCCCCTACTACGAGCAGTACTTC. This encodes CASRAGGPYYEQYF. The V call is TRBV7-2, the J call TRBJ2-5, with TRBD2 identical over 9 bases. The DNA end is a closer match to TRBJ2-7, so the J assignment may be wrong. This CDR3 has 14 amino acids. Germline V gene lookup returns CDR1 SGHTA and CDR2 FQGNSA.

The rearrangement links TRBV6-6 to TRBJ1-1; D gene unclear. The CDR3 covers 12 residues. V lost 8 bases and J 5 bases, leaving 12 bases between the germline ends. Germline CDR1 is MNHNY and CDR2 is SVGAGI (reference sequence). Here the CDR3 DNA reads TGTGCCAGCCGGGGTGGGCGTACTGAAGCTTTCTTT. Translation gives CASRGGRTEAFF.

The chain recombines TRBV5-6 with TRBJ1-1, with D uncertain. Trimming shortened V by 0 bases and J by 6 bases, and 9 bases separated the two germline ends. Per germline, CDR1 SGHDT and CDR2 YYEEEE. There are 13 residues in the CDR3. The CDR3 sequence: CASSLVPGAEAFF. The CDR3 bases are TGTGCCAGCAGCTTGGTTCCAGGCGCTGAAGCTTTCTTT.

This chain uses TRBV5-1 with TRBJ2-7; TRBD2 matches at 9 bases. Germline CDR1 reads SGHRS; CDR2 reads YFSETQ. The CDR3 spans 15 residues. V shed 2 bases, J shed 3 bases, and the junction held 6 bases outside the gene matches. The CDR3 sequence is CASSFVAGDLYEQYF. The CDR3 nucleotides read TGCGCCAGCAGCTTCGTAGCGGGGGATCTCTACGAGCAGTACTTC.

This chain joins TRBV30 and TRBJ2-5, with no clear D. CDR1 GTSNPN and CDR2 SVGIG come from the germline V gene (reference sequence). V was cut by 2 bases and J by 5 bases, with 12 bases left in between. This CDR3 has 13 amino acids. CDR3 nucleotide sequence: TGTGCCTGGAGTATACCGCCTCGGGAGACCCAGTACTTC. Translated, it gives CAWSIPPRETQYF. The full variable domain, rest sourced from reference TRBV30 and TRBJ2-5, is SQTIHQWPATLVQPVGSPLSLECTVEGTSNPNLYWYRQAAGRGLQLLFYSVGIGQISSEVPQNLSASRPQDRQFILSSKKLLLSDSGFYLCAWSIPPRETQYFGPGTRLLVL.

CDR3: CASSAGTGGRTSNQPQHF. In DNA, the CDR3 is TGTGCCAGCTCGGCCGGGACAGGGGGCCGGACGAGCAATCAGCCCCAGCATTTT. The V gene is TRBV18, the J gene TRBJ1-5, with 12 bases fitting TRBD1. The germline V gene has CDR1 KGHSH and CDR2 LQKENI. This CDR3 has 18 residues. The junction had 10 bases not matched to a gene; V was cut back by 6 bases and J by 1 base.

J is TRBJ2-3 and V is TRBV6-1; D is uncertain. Germline V gene sequence: CDR1 MNHNS, CDR2 SASEGT. Trimming removed 6 bases from V and 1 base from J, with 14 bases in between. The CDR3 is made up of 15 amino acids. The CDR3 sequence: CASRRLVMGTDTQYF. The CDR3, as DNA: TGTGCCAGCAGGCGATTGGTCATGGGCACAGATACGCAGTATTTT.

The rearrangement uses TRBV28 and TRBJ2-3, with 12 bases identical to TRBD2. The CDR3 has 18 amino acids. J lost 7 bases, V lost 4 bases, and 15 bases had no gene match. The V gene's germline CDR1 is MDHEN and CDR2 SYDVKM. CDR3 in DNA: TGTGCCAGCAGTTCCCATCAGGGACTAGCGGGCGGAGGACATACGCAGTATTTT. As protein: CASSSHQGLAGGGHTQYF.

J is TRBJ2-1 and V is TRBV19; the D gene is possibly TRBD1 (7 bases). Germline assignment: CDR1 LNHDA and CDR2 SQIVND (reference sequence). Trimming took 7 bases from V and 1 from J, leaving 11 bases between them. The CDR3 extends over 14 amino acids. The CDR3 region is CASIPGGSYNEQFF. CDR3 sequence (DNA): TGTGCCAGTATTCCAGGGGGGTCCTACAATGAGCAGTTCTTC.

The chain carries TRBV19 and TRBJ1-4, with D tentatively TRBD1 (5 bases). Trimming shortened V by 9 bases and J by 10 bases, and 21 bases separated the two germline ends. Per germline, CDR1 LNHDA and CDR2 SQIVND (reference sequence). This CDR3 is built from 14 residues. CDR3 loop: CASRDREGVGKLFF. In DNA, the CDR3 is TGTGCCAGCCGCGATAGGGAAGGGGTCGGAAAACTGTTTTTT.

The rearrangement links TRBV27 to TRBJ2-4, with 9 positions matching TRBD2. Germline CDR1 is MNHEY and CDR2 is SMNVEV (reference sequence). This CDR3 contains 18 residues. After removal of 0 bases from V and 9 bases from J, the junction contained 15 bases not matched to a gene. This chain's CDR3 is CASSLSIPAAGGEGIQYF. Written as DNA, the CDR3 is TGTGCCAGCAGTTTATCTATCCCCGCGGCGGGAGGGGAGGGCATTCAGTACTTC.

This clone was detected a few times. The chain couples TRBV5-1 to TRBJ2-7; no clear D gene. Trimming removed 2 bases from V and 2 bases from J, with 5 bases in between. The CDR3 consists of 12 residues. CDR1 is SGHRS, CDR2 YFSETQ, per germline. The CDR3 sequence: CASSFTTYEQYF. The DNA for the CDR3 is TGCGCCAGCAGCTTCACCACCTACGAGCAGTACTTC.

Only a few counts were recorded for this clone. The V gene is TRBV25-1, the J gene TRBJ1-3; D remains ambiguous. This CDR3 has 13 residues. Germline V CDR1 and CDR2: MGHDK, SYGVNS. Trimming stripped 6 bases from V and 0 bases from J, with 6 bases between. CDR3 loop: CASRPNSGNTIYF. The CDR3 bases are TGTGCCAGCAGACCGAACTCTGGAAACACCATATATTTT.

V gene TRBV5-5 combines with J gene TRBJ1-2; unclear D gene. Germline lookup yields CDR1 SGHKS and CDR2 YYEKEE (reference sequence). CDR3 size: 12 residues. With 0 bases removed from V and 9 bases from J, the gap between germline ends came to 9 bases. The CDR3 DNA follows: TGTGCCAGCAGCTTGGTCTGGGCGAGCTACACCTTC. Its translation: CASSLVWASYTF.

The CDR3 reads CASSLDAVSSYEQYF. Here the CDR3 DNA reads TGTGCCAGCAGCTTGGATGCGGTGAGCTCCTACGAGCAGTACTTC. This sequence joins TRBV5-4 and TRBJ2-7, with D unclear. This CDR3 comprises 15 residues. CDR1 and CDR2 from the germline V gene are SGHNT and YYREEE (reference sequence). The V end was cut by 0 bases, the J end by 0 bases, with 10 bases between. Variable domain in full (rest from reference TRBV5-4 and TRBJ2-7): ETGVTQSPTHLIKTRGQQVTLRCSSQSGHNTVSWYQQALGQGPQFIFQYYREEENGRGNFPPRFSGLQFPNYSSELNVNALELDDSALYLCASSLDAVSSYEQYFGPGTRLTVT.

The chain carries TRBV6-1 and TRBJ2-1, with D possibly matching TRBD2 (5 bases). This CDR3 has 14 amino acids. V lost 4 bases and J lost 5, with 12 bases in between. Germline CDR1 reads MNHNS; CDR2 reads SASEGT. The CDR3: CASSVPDWNNEQFF. The CDR3, as DNA: TGTGCCAGCAGTGTCCCGGACTGGAACAATGAGCAGTTCTTC.